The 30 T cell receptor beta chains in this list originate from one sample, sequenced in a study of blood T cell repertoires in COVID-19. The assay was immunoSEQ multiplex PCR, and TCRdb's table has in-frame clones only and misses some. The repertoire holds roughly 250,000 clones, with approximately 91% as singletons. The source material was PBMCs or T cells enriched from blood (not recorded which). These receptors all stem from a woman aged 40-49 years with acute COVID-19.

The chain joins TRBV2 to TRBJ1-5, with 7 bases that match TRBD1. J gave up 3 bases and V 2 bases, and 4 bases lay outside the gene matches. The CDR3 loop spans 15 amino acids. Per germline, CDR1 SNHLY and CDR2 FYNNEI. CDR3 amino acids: CASSERGTVNQPQHF. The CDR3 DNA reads TGTGCCAGCAGTGAAAGGGGGACAGTCAATCAGCCCCAGCATTTT.

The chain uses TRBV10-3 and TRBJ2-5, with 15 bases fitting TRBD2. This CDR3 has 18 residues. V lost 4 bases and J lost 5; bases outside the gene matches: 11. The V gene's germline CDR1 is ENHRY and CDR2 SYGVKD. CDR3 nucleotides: TGTGCCATCAGTGCCGGACTAGCGGGGGGGCCGGTTGGGGAGACCCAGTACTTC. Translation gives CAISAGLAGGPVGETQYF.

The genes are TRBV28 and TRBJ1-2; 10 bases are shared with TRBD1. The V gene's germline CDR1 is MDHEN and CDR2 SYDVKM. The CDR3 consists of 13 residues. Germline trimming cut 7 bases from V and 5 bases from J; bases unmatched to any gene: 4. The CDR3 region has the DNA TGTGCCAGCACCTGGGACAGGGGTTATGGCTACACCTTC. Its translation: CASTWDRGYGYTF.

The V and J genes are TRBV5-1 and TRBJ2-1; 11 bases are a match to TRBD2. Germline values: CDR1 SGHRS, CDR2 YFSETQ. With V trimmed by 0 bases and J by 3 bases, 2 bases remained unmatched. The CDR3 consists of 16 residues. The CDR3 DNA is TGCGCCAGCAGCTTGGGGGGGACTAGCGGCTACAATGAGCAGTTCTTC. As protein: CASSLGGTSGYNEQFF.

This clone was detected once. The CDR3 nucleotides are TGTGCCAGCCGGGACAGCACCGGGGAGCTGTTTTTT. This translates into CASRDSTGELFF. The V and J genes are TRBV6-4 and TRBJ2-2; 7 positions match TRBD1. Germline lookup yields CDR1 MRHNA and CDR2 SNTAGT. The CDR3 sequence is 12 residues long. J gave up 4 bases and V 8 bases, and 1 base lay outside the gene matches.

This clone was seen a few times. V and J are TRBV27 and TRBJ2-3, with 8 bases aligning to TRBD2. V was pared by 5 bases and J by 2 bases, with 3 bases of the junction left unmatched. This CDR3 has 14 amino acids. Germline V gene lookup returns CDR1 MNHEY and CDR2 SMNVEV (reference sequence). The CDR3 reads CASSPGLDTDTQYF. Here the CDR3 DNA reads TGTGCCAGCAGTCCGGGACTAGACACAGATACGCAGTATTTT.

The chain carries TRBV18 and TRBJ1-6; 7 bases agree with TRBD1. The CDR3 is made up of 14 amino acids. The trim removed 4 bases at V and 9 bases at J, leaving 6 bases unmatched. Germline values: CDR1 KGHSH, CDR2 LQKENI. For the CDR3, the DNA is TGTGCCAGCTCACTGGACAGGAGAACTTCACCCCTCCACTTT. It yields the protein CASSLDRRTSPLHF.

DNA for the CDR3: TGCGCCAGCAGCTTTAGGGGCGGGGACGGCACTGAAGCTTTCTTT. Translating gives CASSFRGGDGTEAFF. This chain links TRBV5-1 with TRBJ1-1, with D possibly being TRBD1 (5 bases). Trimming cost V 2 bases and J 4 bases, with 15 bases left between them. The CDR3 contains 15 residues. Germline values: CDR1 SGHRS, CDR2 YFSETQ.

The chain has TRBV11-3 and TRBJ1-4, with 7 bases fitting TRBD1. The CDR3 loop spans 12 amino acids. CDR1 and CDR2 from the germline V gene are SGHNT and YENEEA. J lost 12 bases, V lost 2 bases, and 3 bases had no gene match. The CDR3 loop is CASSLQGDQLFF. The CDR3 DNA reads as TGTGCCAGCAGCTTACAGGGGGATCAACTGTTTTTT.

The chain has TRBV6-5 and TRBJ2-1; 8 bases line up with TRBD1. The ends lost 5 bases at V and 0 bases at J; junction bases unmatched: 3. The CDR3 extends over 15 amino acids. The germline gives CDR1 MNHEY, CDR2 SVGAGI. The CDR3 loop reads CASSNDRGSYNEQFF. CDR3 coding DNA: TGTGCCAGCAGTAACGACAGGGGCTCCTACAATGAGCAGTTCTTC.

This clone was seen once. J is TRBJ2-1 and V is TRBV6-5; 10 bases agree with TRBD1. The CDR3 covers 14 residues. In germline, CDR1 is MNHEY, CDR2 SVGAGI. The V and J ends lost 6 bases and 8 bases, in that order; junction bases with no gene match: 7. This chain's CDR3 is CASSPRQGAHEQFF. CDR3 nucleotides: TGTGCCAGCAGCCCCCGACAGGGGGCGCATGAGCAGTTCTTC.

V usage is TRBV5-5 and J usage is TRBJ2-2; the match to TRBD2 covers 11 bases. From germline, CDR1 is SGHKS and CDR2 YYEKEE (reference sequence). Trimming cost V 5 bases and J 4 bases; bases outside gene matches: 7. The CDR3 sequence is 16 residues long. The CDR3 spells CASSTLAGGFTGELFF. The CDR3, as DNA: TGTGCCAGCAGTACCCTAGCGGGAGGTTTCACCGGGGAGCTGTTTTTT.

CDR3 sequence: CASSELGGSSEAFF. The DNA of the CDR3 is TGTGCCAGCAGTGAACTGGGGGGGAGCTCTGAAGCTTTCTTT. V is TRBV2 and J is TRBJ1-1; maybe TRBD1 (5 bases). The V and J ends lost 2 bases and 6 bases respectively, with 13 bases between them. Germline values: CDR1 SNHLY, CDR2 FYNNEI. The CDR3 has 14 residues. Supplemented by reference TRBV2 and TRBJ1-1, the full variable domain reads EPEVTQTPSHQVTQMGQEVILRCVPISNHLYFYWYRQILGQKVEFLVSFYNNEISEKSEIFDDQFSVERPDGSNFTLKIRSTKLEDSAMYFCASSELGGSSEAFFGQGTRLTVV.

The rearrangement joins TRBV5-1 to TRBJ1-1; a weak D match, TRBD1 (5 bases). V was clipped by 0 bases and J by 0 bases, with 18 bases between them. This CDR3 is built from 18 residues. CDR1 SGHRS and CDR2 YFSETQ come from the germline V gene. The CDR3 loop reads CASSLAMGQNKMNTEAFF. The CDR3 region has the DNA TGCGCCAGCAGCTTGGCCATGGGGCAAAACAAGATGAACACTGAAGCTTTCTTT.

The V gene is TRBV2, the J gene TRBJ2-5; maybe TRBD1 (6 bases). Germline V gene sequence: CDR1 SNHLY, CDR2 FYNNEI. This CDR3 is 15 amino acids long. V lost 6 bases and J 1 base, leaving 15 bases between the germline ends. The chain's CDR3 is CASRSQGISQETQYF. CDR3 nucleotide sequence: TGTGCCAGCAGGTCACAGGGAATTAGCCAAGAGACCCAGTACTTC.

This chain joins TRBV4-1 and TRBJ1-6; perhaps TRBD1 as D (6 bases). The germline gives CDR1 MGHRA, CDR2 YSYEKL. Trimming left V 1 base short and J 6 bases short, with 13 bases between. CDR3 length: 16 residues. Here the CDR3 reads CASSQVIGGSNSPLHF. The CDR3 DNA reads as TGCGCCAGCAGCCAAGTTATAGGGGGATCTAATTCACCCCTCCACTTT.

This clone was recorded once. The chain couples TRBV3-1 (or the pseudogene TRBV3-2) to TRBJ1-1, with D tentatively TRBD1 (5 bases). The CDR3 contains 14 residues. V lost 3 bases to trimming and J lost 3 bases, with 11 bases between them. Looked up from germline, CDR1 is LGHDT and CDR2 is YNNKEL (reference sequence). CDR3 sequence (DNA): TGTGCCAGCAGCCACCGCGGGGGTGACACTGAAGCTTTCTTT. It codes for CASSHRGGDTEAFF.

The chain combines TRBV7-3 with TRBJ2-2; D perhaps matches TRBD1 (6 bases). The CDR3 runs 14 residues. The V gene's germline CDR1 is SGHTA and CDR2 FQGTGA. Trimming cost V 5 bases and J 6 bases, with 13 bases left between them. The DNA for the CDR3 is TGTGCCAGCAGCACTACTCAGGGGTCCGGGGAGCTGTTTTTT. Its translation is CASSTTQGSGELFF. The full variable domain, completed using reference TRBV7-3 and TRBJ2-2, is GAGVSQTPSNKVTEKGKYVELRCDPISGHTALYWYRQSLGQGPEFLIYFQGTGAADDSGLPNDRFFAVRPEGSVSTLKIQRTERGDSAVYLCASSTTQGSGELFFGEGSRLTVL.

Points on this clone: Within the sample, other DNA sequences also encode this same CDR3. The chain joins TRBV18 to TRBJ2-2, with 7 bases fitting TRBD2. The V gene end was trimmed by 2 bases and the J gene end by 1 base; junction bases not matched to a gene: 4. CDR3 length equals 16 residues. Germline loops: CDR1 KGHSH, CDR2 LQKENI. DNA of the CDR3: TGTGCCAGCTCACCAAGGCTAGCGGAGAACACCGGGGAGCTGTTTTTT. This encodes CASSPRLAENTGELFF.

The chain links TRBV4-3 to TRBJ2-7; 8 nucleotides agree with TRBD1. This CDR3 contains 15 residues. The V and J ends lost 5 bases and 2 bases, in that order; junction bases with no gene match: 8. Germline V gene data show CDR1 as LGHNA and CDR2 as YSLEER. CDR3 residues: CASSLRTGQPYEQYF. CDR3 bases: TGCGCCAGCAGCTTAAGGACAGGGCAACCCTACGAGCAGTACTTC.

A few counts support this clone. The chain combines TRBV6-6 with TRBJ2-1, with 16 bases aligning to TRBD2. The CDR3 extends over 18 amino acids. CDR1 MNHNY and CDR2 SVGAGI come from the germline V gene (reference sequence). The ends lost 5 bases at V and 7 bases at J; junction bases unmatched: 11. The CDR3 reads CASSRGTSGRARLNEQFF. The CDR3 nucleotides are TGTGCCAGCAGTCGAGGGACTAGCGGGAGGGCCAGGTTGAATGAGCAGTTCTTC.

CDR3 nucleotides: TGTGCCAGCAGCTTGTTGGAGGACAGGGGTTACGAGCAGTACTTC. It specifies CASSLLEDRGYEQYF. The J gene is TRBJ2-7, the V gene TRBV7-8, with 9 positions matching TRBD1. Losses at the gene ends were 3 bases for V and 4 bases for J; bases not matched to a gene: 7. CDR1 and CDR2 from the germline V gene are SGHVS and FQNEAQ. The CDR3 runs 15 residues. The variable domain in full, completed from reference TRBV7-8 and TRBJ2-7, reads GAGVSQSPRYKVAKRGQDVALRCDPISGHVSLFWYQQALGQGPEFLTYFQNEAQLDKSGLPSDRFFAERPEGSVSTLKIQRTQQEDSAVYLCASSLLEDRGYEQYFGPGTRLTVT.

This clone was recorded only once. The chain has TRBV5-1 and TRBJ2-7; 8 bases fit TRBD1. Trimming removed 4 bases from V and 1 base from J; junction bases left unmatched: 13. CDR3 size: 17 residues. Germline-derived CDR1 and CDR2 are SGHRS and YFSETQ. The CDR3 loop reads CASSPGMSGQVSYEQYF. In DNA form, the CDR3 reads TGCGCCAGCAGCCCAGGGATGTCGGGACAGGTTTCCTACGAGCAGTACTTC. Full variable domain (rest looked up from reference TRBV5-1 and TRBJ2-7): KAGVTQTPRYLIKTRGQQVTLSCSPISGHRSVSWYQQTPGQGLQFLFEYFSETQRNKGNFPGRFSGRQFSNSRSEMNVSTLELGDSALYLCASSPGMSGQVSYEQYFGPGTRLTVT.

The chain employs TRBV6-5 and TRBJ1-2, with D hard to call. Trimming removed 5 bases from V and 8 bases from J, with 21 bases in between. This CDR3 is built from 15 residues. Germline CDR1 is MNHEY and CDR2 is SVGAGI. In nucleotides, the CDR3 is TGTGCCAGCAGTCCACCTCTCGGACGTTCGGGAGGCTACACCTTC. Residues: CASSPPLGRSGGYTF.

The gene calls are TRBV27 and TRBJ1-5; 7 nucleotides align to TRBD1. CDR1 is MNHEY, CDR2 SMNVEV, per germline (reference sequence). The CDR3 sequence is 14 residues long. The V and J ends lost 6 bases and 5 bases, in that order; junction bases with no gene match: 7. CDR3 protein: CASRPDRPHQPQHF. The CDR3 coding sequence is TGTGCCAGCAGGCCGGACAGGCCCCATCAGCCCCAGCATTTT.

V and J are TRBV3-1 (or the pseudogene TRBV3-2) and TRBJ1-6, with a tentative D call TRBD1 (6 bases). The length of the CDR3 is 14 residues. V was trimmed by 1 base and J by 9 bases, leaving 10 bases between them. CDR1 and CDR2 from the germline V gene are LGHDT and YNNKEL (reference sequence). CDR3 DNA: TGTGCCAGCAGCCAAGCTCAGGGGCGTTCACCCCTCCACTTT. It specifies CASSQAQGRSPLHF.

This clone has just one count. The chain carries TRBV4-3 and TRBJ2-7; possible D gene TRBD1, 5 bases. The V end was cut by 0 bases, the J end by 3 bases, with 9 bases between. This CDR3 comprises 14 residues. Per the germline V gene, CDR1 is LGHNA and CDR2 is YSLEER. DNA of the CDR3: TGCGCCAGCAGCCAAGAGAGACAGAGCTACGAGCAGTACTTC. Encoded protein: CASSQERQSYEQYF.

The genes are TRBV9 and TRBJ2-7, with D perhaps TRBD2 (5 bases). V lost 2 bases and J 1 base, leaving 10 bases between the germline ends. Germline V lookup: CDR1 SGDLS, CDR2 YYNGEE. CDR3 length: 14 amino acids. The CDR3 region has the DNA TGTGCCAGCAGCGTCGGACTGGGATCCTACGAGCAGTACTTC. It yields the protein CASSVGLGSYEQYF.

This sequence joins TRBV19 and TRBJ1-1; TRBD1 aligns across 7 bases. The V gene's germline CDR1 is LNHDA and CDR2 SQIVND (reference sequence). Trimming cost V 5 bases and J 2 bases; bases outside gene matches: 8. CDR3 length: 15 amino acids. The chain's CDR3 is CASSFLTGRNTEAFF. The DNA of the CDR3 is TGTGCCAGTAGTTTCCTGACAGGGAGAAACACTGAAGCTTTCTTT.

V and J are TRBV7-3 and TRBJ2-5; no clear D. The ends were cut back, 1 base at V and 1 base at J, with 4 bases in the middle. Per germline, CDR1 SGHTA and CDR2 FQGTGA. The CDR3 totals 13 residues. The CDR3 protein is CASSLSGQETQYF. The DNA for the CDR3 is TGTGCCAGCAGCTTAAGCGGCCAAGAGACCCAGTACTTC.